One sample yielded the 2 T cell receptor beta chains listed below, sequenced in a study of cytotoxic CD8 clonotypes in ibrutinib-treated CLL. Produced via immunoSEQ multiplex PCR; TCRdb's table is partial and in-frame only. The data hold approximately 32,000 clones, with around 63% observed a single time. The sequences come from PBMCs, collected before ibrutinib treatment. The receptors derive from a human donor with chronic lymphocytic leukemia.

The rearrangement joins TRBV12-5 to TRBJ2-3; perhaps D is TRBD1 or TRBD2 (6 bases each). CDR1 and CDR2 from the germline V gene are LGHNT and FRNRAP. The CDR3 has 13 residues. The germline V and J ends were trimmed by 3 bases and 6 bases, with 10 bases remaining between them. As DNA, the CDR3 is TGTGCTAGTGGTTTCGGGGGCGCGGATACGCAGTATTTT. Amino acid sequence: CASGFGGADTQYF.

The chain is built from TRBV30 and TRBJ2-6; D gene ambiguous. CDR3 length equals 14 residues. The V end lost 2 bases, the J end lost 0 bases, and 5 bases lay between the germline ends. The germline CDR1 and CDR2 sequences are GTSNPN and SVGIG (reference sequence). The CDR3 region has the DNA TGTGCCTGGAGTAGGAGCTCTGGGGCCAACGTCCTGACTTTC. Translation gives CAWSRSSGANVLTF. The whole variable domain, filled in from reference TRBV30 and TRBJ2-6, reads SQTIHQWPATLVQPVGSPLSLECTVEGTSNPNLYWYRQAAGRGLQLLFYSVGIGQISSEVPQNLSASRPQDRQFILSSKKLLLSDSGFYLCAWSRSSGANVLTFGAGSRLTVL.